This TCR beta chain derives from a study of shared clonotypes between healthy human individuals. General study results and limits: Though the depth was large, rarefaction showed that sorted-subset sequencing was incomplete.

CD8 cells classed as naive were CD45RO-negative and positively selected for CCR7, excluding terminally differentiated effector memory CD45RA+ cells. The method was immunoSEQ multiplex PCR; TCRdb's version includes in-frame clones alone and lacks a portion of them. The sample lists 800,000 to 950,000 clones; approximately 96% were seen once. Turning to this clone: The antigen remains undetermined.

The CDR3 runs 16 residues. Germline lookup yields CDR1 MGHRA and CDR2 YSYEKL. Trimming took 1 base from V and 2 from J, leaving 15 bases between them. The chain employs TRBV4-1 and TRBJ2-7; a weak D match, TRBD1 (6 bases). Sequenced input: naive CD8+ T cells sorted from blood. The source of this sequence is a man aged 30-40 years in good health. As DNA, the CDR3 is TGCGCCAGCAGCCAAGCCTCCGGGACAAACGCCTACGAGCAGTACTTC. It specifies CASSQASGTNAYEQYF.